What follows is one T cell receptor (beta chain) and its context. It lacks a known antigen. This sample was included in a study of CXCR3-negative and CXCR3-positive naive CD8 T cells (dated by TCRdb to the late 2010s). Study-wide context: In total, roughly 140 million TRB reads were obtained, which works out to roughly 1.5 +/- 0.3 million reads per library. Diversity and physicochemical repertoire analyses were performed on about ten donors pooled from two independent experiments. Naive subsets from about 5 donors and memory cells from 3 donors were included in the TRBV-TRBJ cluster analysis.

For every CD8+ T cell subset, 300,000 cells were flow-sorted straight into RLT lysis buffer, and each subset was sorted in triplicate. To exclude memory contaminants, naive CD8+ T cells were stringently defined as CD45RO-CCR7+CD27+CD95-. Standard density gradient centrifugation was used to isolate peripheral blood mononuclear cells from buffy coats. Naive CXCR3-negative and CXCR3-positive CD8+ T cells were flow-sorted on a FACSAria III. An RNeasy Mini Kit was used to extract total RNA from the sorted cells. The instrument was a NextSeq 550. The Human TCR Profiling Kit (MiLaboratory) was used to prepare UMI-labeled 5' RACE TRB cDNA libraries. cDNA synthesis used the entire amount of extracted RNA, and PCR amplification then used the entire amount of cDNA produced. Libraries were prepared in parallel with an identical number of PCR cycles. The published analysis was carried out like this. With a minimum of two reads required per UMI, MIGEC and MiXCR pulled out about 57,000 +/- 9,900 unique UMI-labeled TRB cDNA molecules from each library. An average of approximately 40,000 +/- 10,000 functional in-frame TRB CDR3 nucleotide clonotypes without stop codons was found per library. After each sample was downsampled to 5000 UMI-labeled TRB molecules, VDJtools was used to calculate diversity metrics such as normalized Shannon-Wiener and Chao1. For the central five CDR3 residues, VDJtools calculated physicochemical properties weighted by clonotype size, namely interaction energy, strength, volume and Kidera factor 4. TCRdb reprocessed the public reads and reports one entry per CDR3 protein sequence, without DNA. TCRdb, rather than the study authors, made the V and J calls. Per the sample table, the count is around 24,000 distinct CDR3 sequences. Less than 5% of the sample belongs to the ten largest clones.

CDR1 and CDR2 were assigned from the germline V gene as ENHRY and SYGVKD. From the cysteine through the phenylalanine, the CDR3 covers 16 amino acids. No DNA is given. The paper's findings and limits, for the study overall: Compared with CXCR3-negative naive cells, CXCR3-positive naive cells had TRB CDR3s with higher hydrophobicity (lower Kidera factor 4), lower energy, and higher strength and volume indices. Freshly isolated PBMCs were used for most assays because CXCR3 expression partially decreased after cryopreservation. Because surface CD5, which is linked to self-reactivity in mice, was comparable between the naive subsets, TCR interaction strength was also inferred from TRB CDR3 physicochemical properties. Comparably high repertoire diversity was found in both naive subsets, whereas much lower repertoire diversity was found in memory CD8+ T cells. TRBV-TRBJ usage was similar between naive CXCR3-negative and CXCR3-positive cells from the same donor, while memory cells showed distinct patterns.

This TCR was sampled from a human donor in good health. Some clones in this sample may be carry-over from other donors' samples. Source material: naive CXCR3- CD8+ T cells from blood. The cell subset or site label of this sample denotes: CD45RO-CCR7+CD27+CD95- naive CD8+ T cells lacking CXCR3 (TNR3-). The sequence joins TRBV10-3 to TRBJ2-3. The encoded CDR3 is CAAAMDGATSTDTQYF.